These 11 T cell receptor beta chains were sequenced from one sample in a study of vaccination and CD4 T cells after COVID-19 (dated by TCRdb to between 2021 and 2024). The treatment or condition label, as the study defines it: 10-day PBMC culture with coronavirus spike peptide pools or control peptides (ViraFEST assay). Their antigens are not known. Receptor amplification or capture employed PCR. The sample was run on an Illumina iSeq 100. DNA from cultured CD4+ T cells was subjected to TCR sequencing with the Oncomine TCR Beta short-read assay at the Johns Hopkins FTIC core. TCRdb took the public reads, trimmed them with fastp at Q25, ran MiXCR for clone calling and kept in-frame beta chains. Rows are combined by CDR3 protein, so each entry shows the most common genes and DNA. Here the sample has some 12,000 distinct CDR3 sequences; about 50% occur a single time. The top ten clonotypes cover over 10% of the sample.

Sequencing was done on a sample of CD4+ T cells from blood, cultured in vitro. The receptors stem from a human donor who had recovered from COVID-19.

The sample holds a few counts of this clonotype. V usage is TRBV6-1 and J usage is TRBJ1-2; TRBD1 matches at 8 bases. J was trimmed by 7 bases and V by 3 bases; bases with no gene match: 7. Germline CDR1 MNHNS, CDR2 SASEGT. The CDR3 consists of 14 residues. CDR3 nucleotide sequence: TGTGCCAGCAGTGACCGGACAGGGAGGAGTGGCTACACCTTC. Translation: CASSDRTGRSGYTF.

J is TRBJ1-4 and V is TRBV25-1; D is uncertain. This CDR3 comprises 11 residues. Trimming stripped 2 bases from V and 11 bases from J, with 6 bases between. CDR1 and CDR2 (germline): MGHDK, SYGVNS. DNA of the CDR3: TGTGCCAGCAGTGAAGGCGGGAAACTGTTTTTT. Translation gives CASSEGGKLFF.

This chain links TRBV5-4 with TRBJ1-1; D is unclear. CDR3 length: 14 amino acids. V lost 4 bases to trimming and J lost 6 bases, with 16 bases between them. The germline gives CDR1 SGHNT, CDR2 YYREEE (reference sequence). CDR3 DNA sequence: TGTGCCAGCAGCCCGAGGTCCGGGTTGGCTGAAGCTTTCTTT. It specifies CASSPRSGLAEAFF.

V gene TRBV9 combines with J gene TRBJ2-7; the match to TRBD2 covers 7 bases. The length of the CDR3 is 14 residues. V lost 4 bases to trimming and J lost 5 bases; unmatched junction nucleotides: 9. Germline V lookup: CDR1 SGDLS, CDR2 YYNGEE. CDR3 nucleotides: TGTGCCAGCAGCTTCGAGGGCGGGAGAGACGAGCAGTACTTC. The encoded protein is CASSFEGGRDEQYF.

The chain is built from TRBV5-1 and TRBJ1-1, with 9 bases matching TRBD1. This CDR3 is 15 amino acids long. V lost 0 bases, J lost 6 bases, and 6 bases stayed unmatched. Germline lookup yields CDR1 SGHRS and CDR2 YFSETQ. The CDR3 reads CASSLVRQGVSEAFF. The CDR3 DNA is TGCGCCAGCAGCTTGGTTCGACAGGGGGTTTCTGAAGCTTTCTTT.

The chain employs TRBV2 and TRBJ2-7; TRBD1 is a possible D gene (6 bases). Germline V lookup: CDR1 SNHLY, CDR2 FYNNEI. The length of the CDR3 is 16 residues. Trimming cost V 2 bases and J 5 bases, with 19 bases left between them. CDR3 bases: TGTGCCAGCAGTGAAAGAAGGGGGATCTTGGTCGACGAGCAGTACTTC. This gives the protein CASSERRGILVDEQYF.

This chain connects TRBV7-9 to TRBJ1-2; 8 bases agree with TRBD1. Per germline, CDR1 SEHNR and CDR2 FQNEAQ (reference sequence). This CDR3 contains 17 residues. V dropped 5 bases and J dropped 4; count of bases not matched to a gene: 15. The CDR3 DNA reads as TGTGCCAGCAGCACTTTACGATCGCGGACAGGGACCTATGGCTACACCTTC. This codes for CASSTLRSRTGTYGYTF.

This chain joins TRBV10-3 and TRBJ1-3, with D hard to call. This CDR3 region has 14 residues. The germline V gene has CDR1 ENHRY and CDR2 SYGVKD. V was shortened by 7 bases and J by 0 bases, with 10 bases between the two germline ends. As DNA, the CDR3 is TGTGCCATCACTGGAAGTGGCTCTGGAAACACCATATATTTT. Translation: CAITGSGSGNTIYF.

This clonotype was observed a handful of times. The J gene is TRBJ1-3, the V gene TRBV7-3, with D tentatively TRBD1 (5 bases). Between the trimmed V and J ends, which lost 4 bases and 9 bases, there was a span of 10 bases. CDR1 is SGHTA and CDR2 is FQGTGA in the germline V gene. CDR3 size: 12 residues. The CDR3 DNA reads as TGTGCCAGCAGCTCCCCGGGGGGCACCATATATTTT. It encodes CASSSPGGTIYF.

In its sample, this clonotype ranks as medium-sized (0.01 to 0.1%). The chain is built from TRBV6-1 and TRBJ1-5; TRBD1 aligns across 9 bases. Germline V CDR1 and CDR2: MNHNS, SASEGT. The CDR3 spans 15 residues. The trim removed 1 base at V and 5 bases at J, leaving 3 bases unmatched. CDR3 DNA sequence: TGTGCCAGCAGTGAAGAGGGGACAGGGTATCAGCCCCAGCATTTT. Its protein product is CASSEEGTGYQPQHF.

This rearrangement joins TRBV7-9 to TRBJ2-2; D remains unclear. Germline V CDR1 and CDR2: SEHNR, FQNEAQ (reference sequence). The CDR3 length is 13 residues. Trimming cost V 5 bases and J 5 bases, with 9 bases left between them. In DNA, the CDR3 is TGTGCCAGCAGCCCGGAGTGGACCGGGGAGCTGTTTTTT. Translating it yields CASSPEWTGELFF.